Given below is one T cell receptor (beta chain) in context. Antigen specificity is unknown. Each sample came from a Caucasian adult donor living in Nashville, Tennessee. CDR1 is SGHRS, CDR2 YFSETQ, per germline. J gave up 7 bases and V 4 bases, and 9 bases lay outside the gene matches. The CDR3 spans 15 residues. The sample comes from a study of shared clonotypes between healthy human individuals. Across the whole study: Per donor, three plates held CD4 naive cells, three held CD4 memory, two held CD8 naive and one held CD8 memory.

Sequencing used immunoSEQ multiplex PCR; TCRdb keeps in-frame clones, though not all of them. The data contain hundreds of thousands of clones, approximately 79% of them singletons. Findings and caveats of the study: Clonotype sharing levels among donors were expected to vary with sequencing depth. Few donors restricted represented genetic and exposure-history diversity.

V and J are TRBV5-1 and TRBJ2-1; 9 bases map to TRBD1. Sample: memory CD4+ T cells sorted from blood. Stated subset: CD45RA-negative fraction. The clonotype was recovered from a woman aged 25 to 39 in good health. CDR3: CASSPGDRDTNEQFF. CDR3 DNA sequence: TGCGCCAGCAGCCCCGGGGACAGGGATACTAATGAGCAGTTCTTC.